Presented here are 28 T cell receptor beta chains from one specimen sequenced in a study of CD8 T cells in ankylosing spondylitis. Using its own MiXCR run on the 5' RACE reads, TCRdb lists one record per CDR3 protein. The top ten hold around 2.6% of the sample, which has fewer than 250,000 distinct CDR3 sequences, about 11% seen once. What was sequenced was blood, either unsorted or a sorted T cell fraction (not recorded which). All receptors derive from a male donor with ankylosing spondylitis or in good health (not recorded which).

This clonotype has just a few counts. The chain carries TRBV5-1 and TRBJ2-5; D is perhaps TRBD1 (6 bases). This CDR3 is built from 14 residues. Trimming stripped 5 bases from V and 1 base from J, with 12 bases between. Germline loops: CDR1 SGHRS, CDR2 YFSETQ. The CDR3 reads CASSPGTPQETQYF. The CDR3 DNA sequence: TGCGCCAGCAGTCCCGGGACACCCCAAGAGACCCAGTACTTC.

This clonotype was seen many times. The CDR3 protein is CSVEDRVGGEPTYEQYF. Written as DNA, the CDR3 is TGCAGCGTTGAAGACAGGGTAGGAGGTGAACCAACCTACGAGCAGTACTTC. The chain uses TRBV29-1 and TRBJ2-7; possibly TRBD1 or TRBD2 for D (5 bases each). The V end was cut by 0 bases, the J end by 2 bases, with 20 bases between. There are 17 residues in the CDR3. The germline V gene encodes CDR1 SQVTM and CDR2 ANQGSEA.

This clonotype was observed at least ten times. The rearrangement uses TRBV5-6 and TRBJ2-7; 7 bases are a match to TRBD1. The CDR3 consists of 15 residues. V was pared by 4 bases and J by 2 bases, with 9 bases of the junction left unmatched. CDR1 and CDR2 from the germline V gene are SGHDT and YYEEEE. The CDR3 sequence is CASSLQPGQTYEQYF. For the CDR3, the DNA is TGTGCCAGCAGCCTACAACCGGGACAGACCTACGAGCAGTACTTC.

This clonotype was seen at least ten times. The rearrangement links TRBV4-2 to TRBJ2-2, with D perhaps matching TRBD1 or TRBD2 (6 bases each). The germline V and J ends were trimmed by 3 bases and 3 bases, with 11 bases remaining between them. Germline CDR1 is LGHNA and CDR2 is YNFKEQ. The CDR3 loop spans 15 amino acids. This chain's CDR3 is CASSQTGADTGELFF. CDR3 nucleotide sequence: TGTGCCAGCAGCCAGACGGGGGCCGACACCGGGGAGCTGTTTTTT.

This clonotype has a count of ten or more. CDR3 amino acids: CASTPLGPGGYTF. The CDR3 bases are TGTGCCAGCACCCCCCTCGGGCCGGGGGGCTACACCTTC. The chain links TRBV12-3 or TRBV12-4 to TRBJ1-2, with D unresolved. The CDR3 consists of 13 residues. V was pared by 7 bases and J by 8 bases, with 17 bases between.

The table lists this clonotype with many counts. This chain links TRBV4-1 with TRBJ1-1; no firm D call. Trimming removed 1 base from V and 4 bases from J, with 7 bases in between. Germline values: CDR1 MGHRA, CDR2 YSYEKL. The CDR3 runs to 13 residues. The CDR3 protein is CASSQGEGTEAFF. CDR3 nucleotide sequence: TGCGCCAGCAGCCAAGGGGAGGGCACTGAAGCTTTCTTT.

The V and J genes are TRBV29-1 and TRBJ2-5, with no clear D. V was trimmed by 1 base and J by 2 bases, leaving 5 bases between them. This CDR3 has 12 residues. Germline assignment: CDR1 SQVTM and CDR2 ANQGSEA. CDR3 protein: CSVEARQETQYF. For the CDR3, the DNA is TGCAGCGTTGAAGCCAGACAAGAGACCCAGTACTTC.

This clonotype was recorded many times. The rearrangement links TRBV19 to TRBJ2-2, with a tentative D call TRBD1 (6 bases). CDR3 size: 14 residues. The V end was cut by 10 bases, the J end by 2 bases, with 14 bases between. Germline CDR1 and CDR2: LNHDA and SQIVND (reference sequence). The CDR3 nucleotides are TGTGCCACCTCCAGGGGAGAAAACACCGGGGAGCTGTTTTTT. This translates into CATSRGENTGELFF.

Many counts were recorded for this clonotype. V gene TRBV9 combines with J gene TRBJ2-3, with 7 positions matching TRBD1. Germline assignment: CDR1 SGDLS and CDR2 YYNGEE. V was pared by 3 bases and J by 2 bases, with 9 bases of the junction left unmatched. The CDR3 is made up of 16 amino acids. The CDR3 spells CASSALQGRVTDTQYF. In DNA form, the CDR3 reads TGTGCCAGCAGCGCCCTACAGGGGAGAGTCACAGATACGCAGTATTTT.

This clonotype has only a few counts. The J gene is TRBJ1-2, the V gene TRBV30; no clear D gene. Germline V gene lookup returns CDR1 GTSNPN and CDR2 SVGIG (reference sequence). The CDR3 length is 12 residues. Trimming pared 5 bases from V and 2 bases from J, leaving 9 bases between. The CDR3 here is CAWGEGNYGYTF. CDR3 sequence (DNA): TGTGCCTGGGGGGAAGGAAACTATGGCTACACCTTC.

In this sample, this clonotype turned up many times. The J gene is TRBJ1-1, the V gene TRBV29-1; no definite D call. The CDR3 sequence is 12 residues long. Germline CDR1 is SQVTM and CDR2 is ANQGSEA. V was pared by 0 bases and J by 3 bases, with 5 bases between. CDR3 protein: CSVEEGYTEAFF. CDR3 coding DNA: TGCAGCGTTGAAGAGGGATACACTGAAGCTTTCTTT.

This clonotype was detected many times. The chain combines TRBV4-1 with TRBJ1-1; D uncertain. V shed 8 bases and J shed 5 bases, with 15 bases lying between them. From germline, CDR1 is MGHRA and CDR2 YSYEKL. The CDR3 has 13 residues. This CDR3 is CASCLVLGTEAFF. CDR3 coding DNA: TGCGCCAGCTGCTTGGTCCTAGGAACTGAAGCTTTCTTT.

The chain uses TRBV7-2 and TRBJ1-1; D unresolved. Per the germline V gene, CDR1 is SGHTA and CDR2 is FQGNSA. V was pared by 6 bases and J by 0 bases, with 17 bases between. The CDR3 loop spans 16 amino acids. The CDR3 bases are TGTGCCAGCAGTCGGACGGTGGATAACCTGAACACTGAAGCTTTCTTT. This encodes CASSRTVDNLNTEAFF.

Regarding this clonotype: With a much larger clone just one base away, this may be a read error. The rearrangement uses TRBV29-1 and TRBJ1-5; D gene ambiguous. CDR1 is SQVTM, CDR2 ANQGSEA, per germline. The CDR3 covers 13 residues. CDR3 amino acids: CSVGENSNLPQHF. The DNA for the CDR3 is TGCAGCGTCGGAGAGAATAGCAATCTGCCCCAGCATTTT.

In its sample, this clonotype was seen many times. The chain employs TRBV9 and TRBJ2-3; TRBD2 matches at 10 bases. The CDR3 is 15 amino acids. The junction had 4 bases not matched to a gene; V was cut back by 0 bases and J by 6 bases. Germline V gene sequence: CDR1 SGDLS, CDR2 YYNGEE. CDR3 amino acids: CASSVAAGGSDTQYF. CDR3 sequence (DNA): TGTGCCAGCAGCGTAGCAGCGGGGGGGTCGGATACGCAGTATTTT.

This clonotype was seen at least ten times. The J gene is TRBJ2-1, the V gene TRBV20-1, with 15 bases fitting TRBD2. Germline CDR1 and CDR2: DFQATT and SNEGSKA (reference sequence). The CDR3 runs to 16 residues. The trim removed 7 bases at V and 6 bases at J, leaving 10 bases unmatched. DNA of the CDR3: TGCAGTGTTCCTTGGACTAGCGGGAGGGTAACCAATGAGCAGTTCTTC. This sequence encodes CSVPWTSGRVTNEQFF.

In its sample, this clonotype was seen many times. V gene TRBV20-1 combines with J gene TRBJ2-7, with a weak D call TRBD2 (6 bases). Trimming pared 1 base from V and 0 bases from J, leaving 16 bases between. The germline CDR1 and CDR2 sequences are DFQATT and SNEGSKA (reference sequence). The CDR3 is 16 amino acids. For the CDR3, the DNA is TGCAGTGCTAGAGGAAGACTAGGCTCTCTCTCCTACGAGCAGTACTTC. Translated, it gives CSARGRLGSLSYEQYF.

This clonotype was picked up many times. This sequence joins TRBV21-1 and TRBJ1-2. TRBV21-1 is described as a pseudogene. There are 13 residues in the CDR3. CDR3 DNA sequence: TGTGCCAGCCGTGCCGTTAGACCTAATGGCTACACCTTC. Translating it yields CASRAVRPNGYTF.

This clonotype came up many times. The chain has TRBV12-3 or TRBV12-4 and TRBJ2-7; D possibly corresponds to TRBD2 (7 bases). This CDR3 spans 14 amino acids. V shed 6 bases and J shed 0 bases, with 12 bases lying between them. The CDR3 nucleotides are TGTGCCAGCAGCGTGGGGGGGCGCTCCTACGAGCAGTACTTC. It codes for CASSVGGRSYEQYF.

This clonotype appeared many times. The chain uses TRBV27 and TRBJ1-5; 12 bases match TRBD1. The CDR3 is 15 residues long. Per the germline V gene, CDR1 is MNHEY and CDR2 is SMNVEV (reference sequence). The ends lost 5 bases at V and 6 bases at J; junction bases unmatched: 5. The CDR3 loop reads CASSPGTGGSQPQHF. The CDR3 DNA sequence: TGTGCCAGCAGTCCCGGGACAGGGGGCAGTCAGCCCCAGCATTTT.

This clonotype was recorded at least ten times. V gene TRBV7-2 combines with J gene TRBJ1-3; D is unclear. V was shortened by 1 base and J by 4 bases, with 11 bases between the two germline ends. The CDR3 runs 15 residues. In germline, CDR1 is SGHTA, CDR2 FQGNSA. CDR3 region: CASSLDSVSGNTIYF. The CDR3 coding sequence is TGTGCCAGCAGCTTAGACTCGGTGTCCGGAAACACCATATATTTT.

The V and J genes are TRBV19 and TRBJ2-7; 8 nucleotides match TRBD2. V dropped 5 bases and J dropped 5; count of bases not matched to a gene: 5. This CDR3 is 13 amino acids long. CDR1 LNHDA and CDR2 SQIVND come from the germline V gene (reference sequence). The CDR3 DNA reads as TGTGCCAGTAGTCCGGGGCGGGGGGACGAGCAGTACTTC. It codes for CASSPGRGDEQYF.

This clonotype was detected many times. CDR3 amino acids: CAISEGADGANVLTF. The CDR3 DNA sequence: TGTGCCATCAGTGAGGGGGCTGATGGGGCCAACGTCCTGACTTTC. The V call is TRBV10-3, the J call TRBJ2-6; tentatively, D is TRBD1 (5 bases). The CDR3 covers 15 residues. Trimming removed 2 bases at V and 3 bases at J, with 8 bases between. CDR1 and CDR2 (germline): ENHRY, SYGVKD.

The CDR3 nucleotides read TGCAGCGTTGTTTACCAGATAAACACTGAAGCTTTCTTT. Amino acids: CSVVYQINTEAFF. This chain joins TRBV29-1 and TRBJ1-1; D call uncertain. Germline values: CDR1 SQVTM, CDR2 ANQGSEA. Trimming removed 4 bases at V and 2 bases at J, with 11 bases between. The CDR3 is made up of 13 amino acids. The complete variable domain, with remaining parts taken from reference TRBV29-1 and TRBJ1-1, reads SAVISQKPSRDICQRGTSLTIQCQVDSQVTMMFWYRQQPGQSLTLIATANQGSEATYESGFVIDKFPISRPNLTFSTLTVSNMSPEDSSIYLCSVVYQINTEAFFGQGTRLTVV.

This clonotype turned up a few times. The J gene is TRBJ2-1, the V gene TRBV7-9; D uncertain. V lost 3 bases and J 9 bases, leaving 9 bases between the germline ends. The CDR3 has 12 residues. Per the germline V gene, CDR1 is SEHNR and CDR2 is FQNEAQ (reference sequence). The CDR3 DNA is TGTGCCAGCAGCTTTACGCCGCGTGAGCAGTTCTTC. This sequence encodes CASSFTPREQFF.

Comments on this clonotype: Possible read error: a much larger clone is one base away. The rearrangement uses TRBV20-1 and TRBJ2-7; D is possibly TRBD1 (6 bases). The germline V and J ends were trimmed by 5 bases and 0 bases, with 14 bases remaining between them. CDR3 size: 14 residues. Per the germline V gene, CDR1 is DFQATT and CDR2 is SNEGSKA (reference sequence). CDR3 bases: TGCAGTGCTGGACCCGACAGGTTCTCCTACGAGCAGTACTTC. Translating it yields CSAGPDRFSYEQYF.

This clonotype was seen repeatedly, ten times or more. The chain couples TRBV2 to TRBJ2-2; D is ambiguous. The V gene's germline CDR1 is SNHLY and CDR2 FYNNEI. Between the trimmed V and J ends, which lost 6 bases and 6 bases, there was a span of 11 bases. This CDR3 has 13 amino acids. DNA of the CDR3: TGTGCCAGCAGCGCGAGTCTGGCCGGGGAGCTGTTTTTT. Protein: CASSASLAGELFF.

With respect to this clonotype: A much larger clone sits a single nucleotide away, making a read error possible. The chain combines TRBV30 with TRBJ2-1; D gene uncertain. CDR1 is GTSNPN and CDR2 is SVGIG in the germline V gene (reference sequence). This CDR3 is 14 amino acids long. The CDR3 sequence: CAWNGRPPYTEQFF. As DNA, the CDR3 is TGTGCCTGGAACGGACGGCCACCCTACACTGAGCAGTTCTTC. The full variable domain, in which reference TRBV30 and TRBJ2-1 provide the parts outside the CDR3, is SQTIHQWPATLVQPVGSPLSLECTVEGTSNPNLYWYRQAAGRGLQLLFYSVGIGQISSEVPQNLSASRPQDRQFILSSKKLLLSDSGFYLCAWNGRPPYTEQFFGPGTRLTVL.